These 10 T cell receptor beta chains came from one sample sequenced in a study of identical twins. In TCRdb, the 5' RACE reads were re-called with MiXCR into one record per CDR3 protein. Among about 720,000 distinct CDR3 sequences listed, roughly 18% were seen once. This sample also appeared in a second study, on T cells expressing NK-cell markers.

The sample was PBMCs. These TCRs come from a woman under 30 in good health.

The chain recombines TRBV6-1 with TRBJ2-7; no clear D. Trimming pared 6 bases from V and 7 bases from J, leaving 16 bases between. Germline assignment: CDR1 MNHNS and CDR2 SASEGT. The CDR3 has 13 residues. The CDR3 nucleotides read TGTGCCAGCAGCCTTCTCGGCCCTCGGGAGCAGTACTTC. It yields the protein CASSLLGPREQYF.

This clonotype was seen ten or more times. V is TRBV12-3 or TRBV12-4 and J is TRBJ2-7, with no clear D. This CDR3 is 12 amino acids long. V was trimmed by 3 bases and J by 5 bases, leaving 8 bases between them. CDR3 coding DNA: TGTGCCAGCAGTTTTACCACTAACGAGCAGTACTTC. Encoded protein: CASSFTTNEQYF.

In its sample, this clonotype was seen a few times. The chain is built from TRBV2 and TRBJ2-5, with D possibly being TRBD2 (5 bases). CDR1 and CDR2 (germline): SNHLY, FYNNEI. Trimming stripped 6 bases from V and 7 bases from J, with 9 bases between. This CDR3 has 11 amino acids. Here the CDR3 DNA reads TGTGCCAGCAGGGATCTAGCGACCCAGTACTTC. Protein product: CASRDLATQYF.

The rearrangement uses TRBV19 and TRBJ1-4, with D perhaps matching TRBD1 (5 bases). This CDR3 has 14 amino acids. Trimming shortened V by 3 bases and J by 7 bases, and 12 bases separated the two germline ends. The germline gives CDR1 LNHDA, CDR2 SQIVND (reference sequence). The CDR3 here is CASSMGGTFEKLFF. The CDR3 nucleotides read TGTGCCAGTAGTATGGGGGGAACCTTTGAAAAACTGTTTTTT.

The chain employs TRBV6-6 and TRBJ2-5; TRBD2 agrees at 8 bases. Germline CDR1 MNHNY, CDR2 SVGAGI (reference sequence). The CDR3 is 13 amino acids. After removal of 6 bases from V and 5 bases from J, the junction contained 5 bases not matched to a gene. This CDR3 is CASRAGTRETQYF. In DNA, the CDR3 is TGTGCCAGCAGAGCCGGGACTAGGGAGACCCAGTACTTC.

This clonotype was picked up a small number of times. CDR3 residues: CASSSRSTLPLLYEQYF. CDR3 bases: TGTGCCAGCAGTTCCAGATCGACCCTTCCCTTGCTTTACGAGCAGTACTTC. The chain employs TRBV6-5 and TRBJ2-7; D gene ambiguous. Germline V lookup: CDR1 MNHEY, CDR2 SVGAGI. V lost 4 bases, J lost 4 bases, and 23 bases lay in between. The CDR3 runs 17 residues.

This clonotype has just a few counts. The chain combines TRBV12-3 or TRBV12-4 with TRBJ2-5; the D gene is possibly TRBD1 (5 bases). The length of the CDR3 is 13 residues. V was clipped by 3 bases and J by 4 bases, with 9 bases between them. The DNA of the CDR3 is TGTGCCAGCAGTTTGATGGGGCCAGAGACCCAGTACTTC. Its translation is CASSLMGPETQYF.

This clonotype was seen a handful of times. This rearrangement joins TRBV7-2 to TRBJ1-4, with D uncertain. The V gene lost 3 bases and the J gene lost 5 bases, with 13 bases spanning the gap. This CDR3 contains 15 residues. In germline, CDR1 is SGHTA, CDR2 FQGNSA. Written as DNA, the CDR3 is TGTGCCAGCAGCTTCACGTTGGGGATGAATGAAAAACTGTTTTTT. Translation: CASSFTLGMNEKLFF. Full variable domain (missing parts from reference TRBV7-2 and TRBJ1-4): GAGVSQSPSNKVTEKGKDVELRCDPISGHTALYWYRQSLGQGLEFLIYFQGNSAPDKSGLPSDRFSAERTGGSVSTLTIQRTQQEDSAVYLCASSFTLGMNEKLFFGSGTQLSVL.

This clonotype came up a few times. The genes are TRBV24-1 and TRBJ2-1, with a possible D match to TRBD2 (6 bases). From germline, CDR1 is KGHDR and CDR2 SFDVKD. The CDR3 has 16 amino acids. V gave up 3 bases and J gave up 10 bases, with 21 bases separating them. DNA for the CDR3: TGTGCCACCAGTGATGGAAGCGGTGCGGGGTATGAAGAGCAGTTCTTC. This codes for CATSDGSGAGYEEQFF.

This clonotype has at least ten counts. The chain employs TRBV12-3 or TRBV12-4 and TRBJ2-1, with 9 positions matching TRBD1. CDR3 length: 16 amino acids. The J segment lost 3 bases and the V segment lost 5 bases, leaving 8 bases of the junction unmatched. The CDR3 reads CASSPGTGNFYNEQFF. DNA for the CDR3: TGTGCCAGCAGTCCCGGGACAGGGAATTTCTACAATGAGCAGTTCTTC.